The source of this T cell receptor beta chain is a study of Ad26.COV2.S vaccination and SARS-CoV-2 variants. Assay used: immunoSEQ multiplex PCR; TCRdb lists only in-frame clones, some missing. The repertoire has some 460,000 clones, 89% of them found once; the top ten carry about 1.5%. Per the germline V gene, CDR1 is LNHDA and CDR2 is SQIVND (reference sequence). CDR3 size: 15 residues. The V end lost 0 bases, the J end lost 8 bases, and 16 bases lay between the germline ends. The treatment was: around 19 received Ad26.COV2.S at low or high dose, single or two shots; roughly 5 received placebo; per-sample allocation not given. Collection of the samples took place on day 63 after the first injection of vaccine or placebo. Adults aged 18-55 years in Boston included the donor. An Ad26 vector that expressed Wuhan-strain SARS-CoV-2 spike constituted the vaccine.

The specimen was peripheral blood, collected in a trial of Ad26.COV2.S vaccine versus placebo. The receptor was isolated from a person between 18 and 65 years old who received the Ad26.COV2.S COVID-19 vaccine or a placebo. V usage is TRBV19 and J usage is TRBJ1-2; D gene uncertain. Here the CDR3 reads CASSIDGAWELGYTF. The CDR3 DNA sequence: TGTGCCAGTAGTATAGATGGAGCCTGGGAGCTAGGCTACACCTTC.